These 17 T cell receptor beta chains came from one sample sequenced in a study of a mutant IDH1 vaccine in newly diagnosed glioma. Stated time point: week 23, last vaccination. Vaccination used 300 ug of mutant IDH1 20-mer peptide per dose, with topical imiquimod. Their antigen targets remain unknown. The method was immunoSEQ multiplex PCR; TCRdb's version includes in-frame clones alone and lacks a portion of them. The sample consists of roughly 74,000 clones, roughly 85% of them appearing once. This specimen consisted of PBMCs, obtained from a glioma patient whose treatment included an IDH1 peptide vaccine. These receptor sequences come from a man aged 25-45 years with glioma. Some clones in this sample may be carry-over from other donors' samples.

The chain uses TRBV5-6 and TRBJ1-6; D remains ambiguous. The V gene lost 2 bases and the J gene lost 10 bases, with 13 bases spanning the gap. Germline values: CDR1 SGHDT, CDR2 YYEEEE. The CDR3 has 14 residues. The CDR3 protein is CASSLRQPGSPLHF. The CDR3 bases are TGTGCCAGCAGCTTAAGGCAGCCGGGGTCACCCCTCCACTTT. Drawing the rest from reference TRBV5-6 and TRBJ1-6, the complete variable domain is DAGVTQSPTHLIKTRGQQVTLRCSPKSGHDTVSWYQQALGQGPQFIFQYYEEEERQRGNFPDRFSGHQFPNYSSELNVNALLLGDSALYLCASSLRQPGSPLHFGNGTRLTVT.

This clone was counted between two and nine times. The rearrangement links TRBV6-5 to TRBJ1-3, with D perhaps TRBD1 (6 bases). The germline CDR1 and CDR2 sequences are MNHEY and SVGAGI. The V end lost 7 bases, the J end lost 0 bases, and 13 bases lay between the germline ends. The CDR3 is 15 residues long. The CDR3 is CASTTTGRSGNTIYF. CDR3 nucleotides: TGTGCCAGCACTACGACAGGCCGCTCTGGAAACACCATATATTTT.

The chain links TRBV12-5 to TRBJ2-3; D is perhaps TRBD2 (6 bases). Germline CDR1 and CDR2: LGHNT and FRNRAP. Trimming pared 0 bases from V and 7 bases from J, leaving 17 bases between. CDR3 length: 16 amino acids. Here the CDR3 reads CASGLVTPGETNTQYF. CDR3 nucleotides: TGTGCTAGTGGTTTGGTTACCCCGGGAGAGACCAATACGCAGTATTTT. Full variable domain (remainder filled in from reference TRBV12-5 and TRBJ2-3): DARVTQTPRHKVTEMGQEVTMRCQPILGHNTVFWYRQTMMQGLELLAYFRNRAPLDDSGMPKDRFSAEMPDATLATLKIQPSEPRDSAVYFCASGLVTPGETNTQYFGPGTRLTVL.

The chain recombines TRBV11-2 with TRBJ2-1; unclear D gene. CDR3 length: 12 amino acids. CDR1 and CDR2 (germline): SGHAT, FQNNGV. V was shortened by 2 bases and J by 9 bases, with 8 bases between the two germline ends. The CDR3: CASSLLMGEQFF. CDR3 bases: TGTGCCAGCAGCTTACTTATGGGTGAGCAGTTCTTC. The full variable domain, rest sourced from reference TRBV11-2 and TRBJ2-1, is EAGVAQSPRYKIIEKRQSVAFWCNPISGHATLYWYQQILGQGPKLLIQFQNNGVVDDSQLPKDRFSAERLKGVDSTLKIQPAKLEDSAVYLCASSLLMGEQFFGPGTRLTVL.

This clone occurred once. The chain uses TRBV10-3 and TRBJ2-2, with 7 bases matching TRBD1. Germline CDR1 ENHRY, CDR2 SYGVKD. Trimming cost V 3 bases and J 3 bases; bases outside gene matches: 10. The CDR3 is 17 residues long. The CDR3 nucleotides read TGTGCCATCAGTGACAGGGGGTGGGGACCTGACACCGGGGAGCTGTTTTTT. Encoded protein: CAISDRGWGPDTGELFF.

The genes are TRBV25-1 and TRBJ2-7; 9 bases align to TRBD1. CDR3 size: 15 residues. Germline loops: CDR1 MGHDK, CDR2 SYGVNS. V trimming: 2 bases; J trimming: 3 bases; junction bases outside the gene matches: 5. CDR3 amino acids: CASSESGTGSYEQYF. The DNA for the CDR3 is TGTGCCAGCAGTGAAAGTGGGACAGGGAGCTACGAGCAGTACTTC.

The chain recombines TRBV6-4 with TRBJ2-3, with D perhaps being TRBD1 or TRBD2 (5 bases each). The germline V gene has CDR1 MRHNA and CDR2 SNTAGT. Trimming removed 8 bases from V and 1 base from J, with 16 bases in between. The CDR3 is 15 residues long. CDR3 in DNA: TGTGCCAGCGGACAACCGGGACCGTGCACAGATACGCAGTATTTT. It specifies CASGQPGPCTDTQYF.

The rearrangement links TRBV5-6 to TRBJ1-3; 8 bases map to TRBD1. Germline V lookup: CDR1 SGHDT, CDR2 YYEEEE. The CDR3 is 18 amino acids. Trimming at V came to 6 bases and at J to 2 bases, leaving 16 bases not matched to a gene. The CDR3 bases are TGTGCCAGCATCCTATCGAGGACAGGGTTTCATGCTGGAAACACCATATATTTT. Translation gives CASILSRTGFHAGNTIYF.

V and J are TRBV28 and TRBJ2-5; D unclear. The germline gives CDR1 MDHEN, CDR2 SYDVKM. This CDR3 has 11 amino acids. With 6 bases removed from V and 7 bases from J, the gap between germline ends came to 9 bases. CDR3 region: CASRARRTQYF. CDR3 bases: TGTGCCAGCAGGGCAAGGAGGACCCAGTACTTC.

The gene calls are TRBV4-1 and TRBJ2-1; the D gene could be TRBD1 or TRBD2 (5 bases each). Germline V gives CDR1 MGHRA, CDR2 YSYEKL. Deletions cut 0 bases from V and 14 bases from J, with 11 bases between. CDR3 length: 12 amino acids. CDR3 DNA sequence: TGCGCCAGCAGCCAAGATGGGGGAGTCAAGTTCTTC. Translated, it gives CASSQDGGVKFF.

The chain links TRBV7-9 to TRBJ1-1, with D tentatively TRBD1 (6 bases). V lost 2 bases and J lost 1, with 20 bases in between. The germline V gene encodes CDR1 SEHNR and CDR2 FQNEAQ (reference sequence). The CDR3 contains 18 residues. CDR3 in amino acids: CASSLITLTDSGNTEAFF. In nucleotides, the CDR3 is TGTGCCAGCAGCTTAATAACCTTAACGGACAGTGGGAACACTGAAGCTTTCTTT.

This clone was found once. The genes are TRBV6-1 and TRBJ2-2, with 9 bases aligning to TRBD1. CDR1 MNHNS and CDR2 SASEGT come from the germline V gene. There are 19 residues in the CDR3. The J segment lost 7 bases and the V segment lost 0 bases, leaving 15 bases of the junction unmatched. CDR3 nucleotides: TGTGCCAGCAGTGAAGCACGTCTATCCCGGGACAGGGCTTTCGGGGAGCTGTTTTTT. The encoded protein is CASSEARLSRDRAFGELFF.

Only a few counts were recorded for this clone. The V gene is TRBV25-1, the J gene TRBJ1-6; perhaps TRBD1 as D (5 bases). Germline V CDR1 and CDR2: MGHDK, SYGVNS. V lost 8 bases to trimming and J lost 5 bases, with 13 bases between them. This CDR3 is 14 amino acids long. Here the CDR3 DNA reads TGTGCCAGCCATATAGGGACCGATAATTCACCCCTCCACTTT. Encoded protein: CASHIGTDNSPLHF. Drawing the rest from reference TRBV25-1 and TRBJ1-6, the complete variable domain is EADIYQTPRYLVIGTGKKITLECSQTMGHDKMYWYQQDPGMELHLIHYSYGVNSTEKGDLSSESTVSRIRTEHFPLTLESARPSHTSQYLCASHIGTDNSPLHFGNGTRLTVT.

This clone was counted between two and nine times. This chain connects TRBV23-1 to TRBJ1-1, with D perhaps matching TRBD1 (5 bases). TRBV23-1 is recorded as an ORF, its role being uncertain. The CDR3 is made up of 17 amino acids. V was shortened by 2 bases and J by 6 bases, with 22 bases between the two germline ends. As DNA, the CDR3 is TGCGCCAGCAGTCAAAGCAAGGAAATTAAGGGGCTCCCTGAAGCTTTCTTT. Translated, it gives CASSQSKEIKGLPEAFF.

CDR3 in amino acids: CAISEAGSPYEQYF. DNA for the CDR3: TGTGCCATCAGTGAGGCGGGTTCCCCCTACGAGCAGTACTTC. The gene calls are TRBV10-3 and TRBJ2-7; perhaps TRBD2 as D (5 bases). CDR1 and CDR2 from the germline V gene are ENHRY and SYGVKD. The CDR3 runs to 14 residues. V was pared by 2 bases and J by 2 bases, with 10 bases between.

This clone has a handful of counts. The rearrangement links TRBV25-1 to TRBJ1-3, with a weak D call TRBD1 (6 bases). The V gene lost 2 bases and the J gene lost 0 bases, with 14 bases spanning the gap. The CDR3 contains 17 residues. The germline V gene encodes CDR1 MGHDK and CDR2 SYGVNS. CDR3 bases: TGTGCCAGCAGTGAAGGGGGGCAGTTTGTCTCTGGAAACACCATATATTTT. This sequence encodes CASSEGGQFVSGNTIYF. Full variable domain (remainder filled in from reference TRBV25-1 and TRBJ1-3): EADIYQTPRYLVIGTGKKITLECSQTMGHDKMYWYQQDPGMELHLIHYSYGVNSTEKGDLSSESTVSRIRTEHFPLTLESARPSHTSQYLCASSEGGQFVSGNTIYFGEGSWLTVV.

This clone was recorded a few times. V gene TRBV4-3 combines with J gene TRBJ2-6; TRBD1 matches 9 bases. This CDR3 contains 17 residues. Germline CDR1 LGHNA, CDR2 YSLEER. Trimming at V came to 3 bases and at J to 2 bases, leaving 5 bases not matched to a gene. The CDR3 is CASSHLTGGPGANVLTF. CDR3 nucleotide sequence: TGCGCCAGCAGCCATTTAACAGGGGGCCCTGGGGCCAACGTCCTGACTTTC.